This TCR beta chain derives from a study of a mutant IDH1 vaccine in newly diagnosed glioma. Study-wide results and limits: A vaccine-induced immune response developed in 93.3% of the patients.

The protocol was immunoSEQ multiplex PCR, while the TCRdb copy is restricted to in-frame clones and leaves out a portion. The repertoire has some 60,000 clones, roughly 80% of them found once; the top ten carry approximately 3.5%. Time point here: week 47, end of study. Vaccination comprised doses that each held 300 ug of mutant IDH1 20-mer peptide, plus topical imiquimod. The donor cohort comprised cases of new WHO grade 3 or 4 IDH1-mutant, ATRX-lost astrocytoma. In the case of this clone: Its antigen is not known.

From germline, CDR1 is SGHTA and CDR2 FQGNSA. The CDR3 length is 16 residues. The V end lost 4 bases, the J end lost 2 bases, and 15 bases lay between the germline ends. The source was PBMCs, collected from a glioma patient whose treatment included an IDH1 peptide vaccine. The sequence was collected from a woman in her 50s with glioma. This chain links TRBV7-2 with TRBJ1-5; D is undetermined. The CDR3 sequence: CASSSQEIKGNQPQHF. The CDR3 nucleotides read TGTGCCAGCAGCTCTCAGGAGATAAAAGGCAATCAGCCCCAGCATTTT.